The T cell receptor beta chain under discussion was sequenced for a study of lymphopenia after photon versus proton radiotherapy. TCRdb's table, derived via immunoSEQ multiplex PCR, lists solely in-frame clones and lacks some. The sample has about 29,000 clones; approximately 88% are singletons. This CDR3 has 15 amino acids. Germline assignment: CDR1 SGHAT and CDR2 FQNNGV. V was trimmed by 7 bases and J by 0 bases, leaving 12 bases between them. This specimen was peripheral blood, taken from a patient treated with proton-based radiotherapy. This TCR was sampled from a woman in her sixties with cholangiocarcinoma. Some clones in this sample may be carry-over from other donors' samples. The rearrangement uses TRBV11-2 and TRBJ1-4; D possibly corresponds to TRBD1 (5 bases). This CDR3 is CASTRQRSTNEKLFF. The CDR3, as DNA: TGTGCCAGCACGAGACAGAGATCAACTAATGAAAAACTGTTTTTT.